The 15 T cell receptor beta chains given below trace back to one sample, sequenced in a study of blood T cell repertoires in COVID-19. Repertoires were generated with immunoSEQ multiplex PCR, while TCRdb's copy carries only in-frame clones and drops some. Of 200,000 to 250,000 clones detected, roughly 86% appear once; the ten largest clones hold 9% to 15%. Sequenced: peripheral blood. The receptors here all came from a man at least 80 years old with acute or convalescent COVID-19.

The CDR3 reads CATSSLQGESEAFF. DNA for the CDR3: TGTGCCACCAGCAGCTTACAGGGGGAGTCTGAAGCTTTCTTT. The V call is TRBV15, the J call TRBJ1-1; 8 nucleotides line up with TRBD1. The J segment lost 6 bases and the V segment lost 3 bases, leaving 6 bases of the junction unmatched. The CDR3 is 14 residues long. CDR1 is LNHNV and CDR2 is YYDKDF in the germline V gene (reference sequence).

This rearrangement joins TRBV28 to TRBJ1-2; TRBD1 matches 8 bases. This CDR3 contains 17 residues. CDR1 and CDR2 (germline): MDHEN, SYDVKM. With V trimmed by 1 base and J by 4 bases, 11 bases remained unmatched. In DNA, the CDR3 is TGTGCCAGCAGTTTATTAGGGACAGGTAGCCCTCCCTATGGCTACACCTTC. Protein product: CASSLLGTGSPPYGYTF.

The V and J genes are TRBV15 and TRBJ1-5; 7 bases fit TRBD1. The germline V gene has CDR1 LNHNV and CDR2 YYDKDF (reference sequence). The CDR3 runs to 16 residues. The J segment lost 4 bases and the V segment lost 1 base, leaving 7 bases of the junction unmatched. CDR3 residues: CATSRGPGQVNQPQHF. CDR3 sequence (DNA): TGTGCCACCAGCAGAGGTCCAGGACAGGTTAATCAGCCCCAGCATTTT.

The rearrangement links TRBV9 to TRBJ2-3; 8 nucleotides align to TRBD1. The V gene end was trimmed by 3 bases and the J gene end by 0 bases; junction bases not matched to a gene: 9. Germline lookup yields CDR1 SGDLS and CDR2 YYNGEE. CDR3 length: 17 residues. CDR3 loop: CASSARDRQISTDTQYF. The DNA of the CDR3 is TGTGCCAGCAGCGCTAGGGACAGGCAGATTAGCACAGATACGCAGTATTTT.

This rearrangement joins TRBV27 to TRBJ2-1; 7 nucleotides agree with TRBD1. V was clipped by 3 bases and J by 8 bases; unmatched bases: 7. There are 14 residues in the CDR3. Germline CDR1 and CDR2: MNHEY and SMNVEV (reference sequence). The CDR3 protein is CASSLRLGGDEQFF. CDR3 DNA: TGTGCCAGCAGTTTGCGGTTAGGGGGCGATGAGCAGTTCTTC.

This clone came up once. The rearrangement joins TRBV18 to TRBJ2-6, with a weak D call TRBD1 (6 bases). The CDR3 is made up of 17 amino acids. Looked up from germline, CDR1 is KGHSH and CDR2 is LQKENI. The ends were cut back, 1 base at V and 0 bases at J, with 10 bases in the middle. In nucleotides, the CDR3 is TGTGCCAGCTCACCACAACAGGGTATCTCTGGGGCCAACGTCCTGACTTTC. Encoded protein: CASSPQQGISGANVLTF.

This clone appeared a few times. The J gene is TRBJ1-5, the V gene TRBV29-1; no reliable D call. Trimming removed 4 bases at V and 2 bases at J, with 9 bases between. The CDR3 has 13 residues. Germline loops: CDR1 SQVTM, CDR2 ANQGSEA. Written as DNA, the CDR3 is TGCAGCGTTGGCGGAGAGGGCAATCAGCCCCAGCATTTT. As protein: CSVGGEGNQPQHF.

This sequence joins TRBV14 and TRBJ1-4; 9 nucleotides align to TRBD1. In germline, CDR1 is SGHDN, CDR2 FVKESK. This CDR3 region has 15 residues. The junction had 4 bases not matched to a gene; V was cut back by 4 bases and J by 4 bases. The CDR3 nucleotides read TGTGCCAGCAGCCGCGGGACAGGGTTTAATGAAAAACTGTTTTTT. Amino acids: CASSRGTGFNEKLFF.

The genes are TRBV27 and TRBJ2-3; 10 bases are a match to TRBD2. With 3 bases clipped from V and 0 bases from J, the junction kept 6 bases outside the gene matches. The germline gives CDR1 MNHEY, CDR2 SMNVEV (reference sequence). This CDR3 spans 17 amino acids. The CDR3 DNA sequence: TGTGCCAGCAGTTTCTTACTAGCGGGGACTAGCACAGATACGCAGTATTTT. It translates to CASSFLLAGTSTDTQYF.

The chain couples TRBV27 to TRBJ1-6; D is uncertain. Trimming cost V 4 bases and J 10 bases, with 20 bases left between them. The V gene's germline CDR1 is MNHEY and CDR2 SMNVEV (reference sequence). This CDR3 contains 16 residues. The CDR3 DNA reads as TGTGCCAGCAGTTCTCCTCCCCTCGAGAAGGAGTCACCCCTCCACTTT. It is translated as CASSSPPLEKESPLHF.

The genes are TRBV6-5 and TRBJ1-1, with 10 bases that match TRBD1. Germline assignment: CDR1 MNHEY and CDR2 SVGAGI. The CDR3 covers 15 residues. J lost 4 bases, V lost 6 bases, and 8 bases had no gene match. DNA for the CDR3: TGTGCCAGCAGGCCAACCGGGACAGGGGTCACTGAAGCTTTCTTT. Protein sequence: CASRPTGTGVTEAFF.

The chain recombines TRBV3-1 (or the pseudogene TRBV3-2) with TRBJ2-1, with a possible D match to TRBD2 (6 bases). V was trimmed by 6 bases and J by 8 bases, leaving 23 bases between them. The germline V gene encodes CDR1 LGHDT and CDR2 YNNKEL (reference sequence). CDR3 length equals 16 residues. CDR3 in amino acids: CASRGDGLARGYEQFF. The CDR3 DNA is TGTGCCAGCAGAGGAGACGGCTTGGCCCGGGGGTATGAGCAGTTCTTC.

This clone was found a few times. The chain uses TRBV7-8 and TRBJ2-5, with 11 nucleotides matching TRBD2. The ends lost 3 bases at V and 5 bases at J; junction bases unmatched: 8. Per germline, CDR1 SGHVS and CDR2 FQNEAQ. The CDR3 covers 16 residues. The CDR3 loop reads CASSFGTSGSGETQYF. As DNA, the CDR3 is TGTGCCAGCAGCTTCGGAACTAGCGGGAGTGGGGAGACCCAGTACTTC.

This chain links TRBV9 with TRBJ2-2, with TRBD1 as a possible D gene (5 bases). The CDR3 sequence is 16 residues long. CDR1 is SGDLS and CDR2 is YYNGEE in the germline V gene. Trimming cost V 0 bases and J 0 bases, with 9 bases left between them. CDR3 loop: CASSVESGSNTGELFF. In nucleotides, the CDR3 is TGTGCCAGCAGCGTAGAATCAGGGTCGAACACCGGGGAGCTGTTTTTT.

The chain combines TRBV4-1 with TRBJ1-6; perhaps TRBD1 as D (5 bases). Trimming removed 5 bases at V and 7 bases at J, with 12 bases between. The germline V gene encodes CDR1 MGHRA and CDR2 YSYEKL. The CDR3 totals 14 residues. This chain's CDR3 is CASSFRQPNSPLHF. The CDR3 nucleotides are TGCGCCAGCAGCTTTAGACAGCCGAATTCACCCCTCCACTTT.